Sequencing of this T cell receptor (beta chain) was carried out in a study of blood T cell repertoires in COVID-19. The CDR3 contains 15 residues. The V end was cut by 1 base, the J end by 2 bases, with 11 bases between. Germline-derived CDR1 and CDR2 are MNHEY and SMNVEV (reference sequence). Clones were read by immunoSEQ multiplex PCR, and TCRdb kept only the in-frame ones, dropping some. This sample has about 200,000 clones, with approximately 83% found just once. V and J are TRBV27 and TRBJ1-2, with D maybe TRBD1 (6 bases). This TCR came from a man between 40 and 49 years old with acute or convalescent COVID-19. The sequenced sample consisted of peripheral blood. The CDR3 DNA follows: TGTGCCAGCAGTTTATGGGCAGGGGTAAACTATGGCTACACCTTC. Protein: CASSLWAGVNYGYTF.